This TCR beta chain was documented in a study of CD8+ T cells in alopecia areata. The authors extracted RNA and reverse transcribed it into cDNA as the sequencing template. The assay was immunoSEQ multiplex PCR, and TCRdb's table has in-frame clones only and misses some. The data contain approximately 180,000 clones, 60% of them singletons. Turning to this clone: Its antigen is unknown.

Stated treatment: oral pan-JAK inhibitor, 5-10 mg twice daily. Overall study findings and caveats: Under tofacitinib, numerous expanded lesional clonotypes remained detectable in scalp and blood. Normal-skin resident alphabeta T cells also appear among scalp sample sequences.

Specimen: CD4+ T cells sorted from blood, collected at week 24, from a patient treated with tofacitinib. This clonotype originated in a human donor with alopecia areata.

The CDR3 region has the DNA TGTGCCAGCAGCCGAGGCCGATCCGGGACGGTGAACACCGGGGAGCTGTTTTTT. Amino acids: CASSRGRSGTVNTGELFF. The rearrangement joins TRBV7-9 to TRBJ2-2; tentatively, D is TRBD1 or TRBD2 (5 bases each). CDR1 is SEHNR and CDR2 is FQNEAQ in the germline V gene (reference sequence). Trimming removed 5 bases at V and 1 base at J, with 20 bases between. This CDR3 spans 18 amino acids.